This TCR beta chain came from a study of shared clonotypes between healthy human individuals. Study summary: The cohort had a couple of women and three men, ages 18 to 49.

Germline-derived CDR1 and CDR2 are MGHRA and YSYEKL. The CDR3 has 15 residues. Germline trimming cut 4 bases from V and 8 bases from J; bases unmatched to any gene: 12. It was 150 to 250 ng DNA, 28,000 or so T cell genomes, that sorted-subset replicate PCRs used. In the authors' workflow: Sequence data from immunoSEQ were junction-only and lacked quality scores; consequently, filtering differed. Assay: immunoSEQ multiplex PCR; the TCRdb copy retains only in-frame clones and omits some. The D gene and trimming were derived from the DNA, and the V and J assignments and clone size from that table. The sample lists over a million clones, 70% to 80% occurring once. In this sample, this clone turned up many times.

This receptor was identified in a man aged 18-30 years in good health. Some clones in this sample may be carry-over from other donors' samples. J is TRBJ1-2 and V is TRBV4-1; TRBD1 matches 8 bases. Sequencing was performed on memory CD4+ T cells from PBMCs. Noted subset: CD45RA-negative fraction. The CDR3 loop reads CASSPLDREREGYTF. The CDR3 region has the DNA TGCGCCAGCAGCCCCTTGGACAGGGAAAGGGAAGGCTACACCTTC.